A selection of T cell receptor beta chains follows, all from one sample in a study of siplizumab effects on memory and regulatory T cells. The protocol was immunoSEQ multiplex PCR, while the TCRdb copy is restricted to in-frame clones and leaves out a portion. Seen here are about 100,000 clones, around 92% observed once, and the top ten hold around 0.68%. Source material: Tregs sorted from blood. These receptors came from a human donor in good health. CDR3s include the opening cysteine and the closing phenylalanine or tryptophan. Fields, in order: J gene, V gene, CDR3 protein.

J gene: TRBJ2-7
V gene: TRBV6-5
CDR3 protein: CASSRGPKRHEQYF

J gene: TRBJ2-1
V gene: TRBV7-2
CDR3 protein: CASSLDHNEQFF

J gene: TRBJ2-1
V gene: TRBV4-1
CDR3 protein: CASSIHTGLAGGSGNEQFF

J gene: TRBJ2-7
V gene: TRBV20-1
CDR3 protein: CSASLNYEQYF

J gene: TRBJ2-7
V gene: TRBV5-1
CDR3 protein: CASSREQGLTSEQYF

J gene: TRBJ1-5
V gene: TRBV21-1
CDR3 protein: CASSKRRDGNQPQHF

J gene: TRBJ2-3
V gene: TRBV30
CDR3 protein: CAWRSGFGDTQYF

J gene: TRBJ1-2
V gene: TRBV19
CDR3 protein: CASSRETANYGYTF

J gene: TRBJ1-4
V gene: TRBV6-5
CDR3 protein: CASSAGGSLEKLFF

J gene: TRBJ1-2
V gene: TRBV7-9
CDR3 protein: CASSFQGTATGGYTF

J gene: TRBJ1-1
V gene: TRBV30
CDR3 protein: CAWDRVNTEAFF

J gene: TRBJ1-4
V gene: TRBV2
CDR3 protein: CASSLPGATNEKLFF

J gene: TRBJ2-1
V gene: TRBV2
CDR3 protein: CATQGQGKISYNEQFF

J gene: TRBJ1-2
V gene: TRBV5-1
CDR3 protein: CASSLESLQGANYGYTF

J gene: TRBJ2-1
V gene: TRBV9
CDR3 protein: CASVGGGRDNEQFF

J gene: TRBJ2-3
V gene: TRBV14
CDR3 protein: CASSQRYNRGTDTQYF

J gene: TRBJ1-2
V gene: TRBV29-1
CDR3 protein: CSALTGNYGYTF

J gene: TRBJ2-4
V gene: TRBV28
CDR3 protein: CASSFSKGVPTLAKNIQYF

J gene: TRBJ1-1
V gene: TRBV7-9
CDR3 protein: CASSFSDTRLRAFF

J gene: TRBJ1-3
V gene: TRBV28
CDR3 protein: CASSFQHSGNTIYF

J gene: TRBJ1-2
V gene: TRBV6-1
CDR3 protein: CASSEGGGTNYGYTF

J gene: TRBJ2-7
V gene: TRBV7-9
CDR3 protein: CASSPGDRVFKQYF

J gene: TRBJ2-1
V gene: TRBV7-8
CDR3 protein: CASSLEPGNGNEQFF

J gene: TRBJ2-1
V gene: TRBV7-9
CDR3 protein: CASSLGPPGELRFF

J gene: TRBJ2-7
V gene: TRBV7-8
CDR3 protein: CASSFGTDLYEQYF

J gene: TRBJ2-1
V gene: TRBV7-9
CDR3 protein: CASSPKGGGYNEQFF

J gene: TRBJ2-3
V gene: TRBV9
CDR3 protein: CASSAGGGTQYF

J gene: TRBJ2-5
V gene: TRBV5-1
CDR3 protein: CASSLVVGGQETQYF

J gene: TRBJ2-7
V gene: TRBV19
CDR3 protein: CASSIAGTREQYF

J gene: TRBJ2-5
V gene: TRBV7-9
CDR3 protein: CASSLSGSYETQYF

J gene: TRBJ1-1
V gene: TRBV30
CDR3 protein: CAWGHNTEAFF

J gene: TRBJ2-5
V gene: TRBV7-8
CDR3 protein: CASSLAVMGQETQYF

J gene: TRBJ1-4
V gene: TRBV5-5
CDR3 protein: CASSWVGGAVSEKLFF

J gene: TRBJ2-3
V gene: TRBV5-4
CDR3 protein: CASSWGGLAPTDTQYF

J gene: TRBJ2-7
V gene: TRBV7-2
CDR3 protein: CASSQGGTLSYEQYF

J gene: TRBJ2-7
V gene: TRBV7-9
CDR3 protein: CASSLLAGGREQYF

J gene: TRBJ2-1
V gene: TRBV19
CDR3 protein: CASSRRGNEQFF

J gene: TRBJ2-7
V gene: TRBV7-8
CDR3 protein: CASGSAYEQYF

J gene: TRBJ2-5
V gene: TRBV19
CDR3 protein: CASSKLDRAETQYF